Each of the 19 T cell receptor beta chains below was sequenced from the same sample in a study of PD-1 blockade in classical Hodgkin lymphoma. Measured with immunoSEQ multiplex PCR; TCRdb has only the in-frame clones, and not every one. This table has roughly 7,400 clones, about 80% appearing once. Each patient's relapse followed autologous stem cell transplantation, and brentuximab vedotin exposure varied. From thawed PBMCs, CD4+ T cells were purified using magnetic negative selection. The sequencing here drew on CD4+ T cells from blood, taken at baseline. These receptors all come from a human donor with classical Hodgkin lymphoma.

The chain employs TRBV5-6 and TRBJ2-3; a weak D match, TRBD2 (5 bases). CDR3 length equals 16 residues. The V gene's germline CDR1 is SGHDT and CDR2 YYEEEE. Trimming pared 1 base from V and 5 bases from J, leaving 17 bases between. CDR3 sequence (DNA): TGTGCCAGCAGCTTGAGGTGGGGAGAGTTAGGAGATACGCAGTATTTT. This encodes CASSLRWGELGDTQYF.

Here the CDR3 reads CAISVKMNTEAFF. The CDR3 nucleotides are TGTGCCATCAGTGTCAAAATGAACACTGAAGCTTTCTTT. The chain uses TRBV10-3 and TRBJ1-1; D not resolved. V lost 4 bases, J lost 0 bases, and 6 bases lay in between. The germline V gene encodes CDR1 ENHRY and CDR2 SYGVKD. The CDR3 is made up of 13 amino acids.

This rearrangement joins TRBV11-2 to TRBJ1-4; TRBD1 matches 8 bases. With V trimmed by 5 bases and J by 4 bases, 6 bases remained unmatched. Germline CDR1 SGHAT, CDR2 FQNNGV. The CDR3 spans 15 residues. CDR3 sequence reads: CASSQNRGGNEKLFF. Here the CDR3 DNA reads TGTGCCAGCAGCCAAAACAGGGGGGGTAATGAAAAACTGTTTTTT.

This clone occurred once. The rearrangement uses TRBV6-6 and TRBJ2-7; D remains unclear. In germline, CDR1 is MNHNY, CDR2 SVGAGI (reference sequence). CDR3 length: 13 amino acids. V was cut by 8 bases and J by 0 bases, with 11 bases left in between. Here the CDR3 reads CASRPPSSYEQYF. CDR3 coding DNA: TGTGCCAGCCGACCCCCAAGCTCCTACGAGCAGTACTTC.

The V and J genes are TRBV27 and TRBJ1-5; the D gene is possibly TRBD1 (5 bases). Germline CDR1 and CDR2: MNHEY and SMNVEV (reference sequence). This CDR3 is built from 16 residues. Trimming took 1 base from V and 2 from J, leaving 12 bases between them. CDR3 protein: CASSLFWGGGNQPQHF. CDR3 DNA sequence: TGTGCCAGCAGTTTATTTTGGGGCGGGGGCAATCAGCCCCAGCATTTT.

V is TRBV19 and J is TRBJ2-3; TRBD1 aligns across 7 bases. The CDR3 consists of 16 residues. Trimming took 7 bases from V and 0 from J; bases not matched to a gene: 10. Per germline, CDR1 LNHDA and CDR2 SQIVND (reference sequence). CDR3 nucleotide sequence: TGTGCCAGTATGTCGGGACAGCTTCCTAGCACAGATACGCAGTATTTT. Translating gives CASMSGQLPSTDTQYF.

CDR3 in amino acids: CASSQTTGTTYEQYF. CDR3 DNA: TGCGCCAGCAGTCAAACGACAGGGACAACATACGAGCAGTACTTC. The chain uses TRBV23-1 and TRBJ2-7, with 7 bases aligning to TRBD1. TRBV23-1 is an ORF, with its function uncertain. The CDR3 totals 15 residues. The V and J ends lost 2 bases and 4 bases, in that order; junction bases with no gene match: 8.

This clone occurred once. The chain recombines TRBV5-1 with TRBJ2-5; tentatively, D is TRBD1 or TRBD2 (6 bases each). From germline, CDR1 is SGHRS and CDR2 YFSETQ. V dropped 3 bases and J dropped 5 bases, with 17 bases sitting between them. The length of the CDR3 is 15 residues. The CDR3 nucleotides are TGCGCCAGCAGCTACTCCGGGGGCGTCCCGGAGACCCAGTACTTC. It encodes CASSYSGGVPETQYF.

This chain uses TRBV5-6 with TRBJ2-7, with D perhaps TRBD1 or TRBD2 (6 bases each). V lost 0 bases and J 5 bases, leaving 9 bases between the germline ends. Germline loops: CDR1 SGHDT, CDR2 YYEEEE. CDR3 length: 13 amino acids. CDR3 sequence reads: CASSLEGGHEQYV. CDR3 bases: TGTGCCAGCAGCTTGGAGGGGGGACACGAGCAGTACGTC.

This sequence joins TRBV19 and TRBJ1-1; D call uncertain. V lost 2 bases to trimming and J lost 6 bases, with 19 bases between them. The V gene's germline CDR1 is LNHDA and CDR2 SQIVND (reference sequence). The CDR3 sequence is 16 residues long. The CDR3 DNA follows: TGTGCCAGTAGTATACTTTCTACCCTCTCTGGGGCTGAAGCTTTCTTT. Residues: CASSILSTLSGAEAFF.

The rearrangement uses TRBV29-1 and TRBJ1-4; 9 bases map to TRBD1. From germline, CDR1 is SQVTM and CDR2 ANQGSEA. The trim removed 3 bases at V and 6 bases at J, leaving 2 bases unmatched. This CDR3 is built from 13 residues. CDR3 nucleotide sequence: TGCAGCGTTGAGACAGGGGGGGATGAAAAACTGTTTTTT. It codes for CSVETGGDEKLFF.

The rearrangement joins TRBV27 to TRBJ2-1; 8 bases align to TRBD2. After removal of 6 bases from V and 2 bases from J, the junction contained 9 bases not matched to a gene. This CDR3 comprises 16 residues. The germline V gene encodes CDR1 MNHEY and CDR2 SMNVEV (reference sequence). The CDR3 nucleotides read TGTGCCAGCAGGGGGAGCGGGAGCGGTACCTACAATGAGCAGTTCTTC. This encodes CASRGSGSGTYNEQFF.

The chain is built from TRBV5-1 and TRBJ1-1; unclear D gene. The CDR3 has 15 residues. Germline V gene data show CDR1 as SGHRS and CDR2 as YFSETQ. V lost 0 bases and J lost 6, with 15 bases in between. In nucleotides, the CDR3 is TGCGCCAGCAGCTTGGGGAGGCCTTCTTCGCCTGAAGCTTTCTTT. Encoded protein: CASSLGRPSSPEAFF.

This clone was found a few times. The chain uses TRBV5-1 and TRBJ1-1, with 7 bases fitting TRBD1. V shed 5 bases, J shed 3 bases, and the junction held 10 bases outside the gene matches. The CDR3 extends over 15 amino acids. The germline V gene has CDR1 SGHRS and CDR2 YFSETQ. The chain's CDR3 is CASRALTGKDTEAFF. In DNA form, the CDR3 reads TGCGCCAGCAGAGCCCTGACAGGGAAGGACACTGAAGCTTTCTTT.

This clone was recorded only once. J is TRBJ1-2 and V is TRBV5-1; D ambiguous. Germline V gives CDR1 SGHRS, CDR2 YFSETQ. The CDR3 length is 15 residues. V was clipped by 0 bases and J by 0 bases, with 9 bases between them. CDR3 amino acids: CASSLGYDSNYGYTF. The CDR3 coding sequence is TGCGCCAGCAGCTTGGGGTACGATTCTAACTATGGCTACACCTTC.

The chain is built from TRBV4-3 and TRBJ2-1, with 8 bases matching TRBD2. There are 21 residues in the CDR3. CDR1 and CDR2 from the germline V gene are LGHNA and YSLEER. The V segment lost 4 bases and the J segment 0 bases; nucleotides outside the gene matches: 20. This chain's CDR3 is CASSRYGGLAGSQSSYNEQFF. CDR3 bases: TGCGCCAGCAGCCGATACGGGGGGTTAGCGGGAAGCCAGTCCTCCTACAATGAGCAGTTCTTC.

This chain uses TRBV30 with TRBJ1-5, with D perhaps TRBD1 (5 bases). Trimming left V 4 bases short and J 3 bases short, with 13 bases between. Looked up from germline, CDR1 is GTSNPN and CDR2 is SVGIG (reference sequence). This CDR3 is built from 14 residues. The CDR3 sequence: CAWNAWGSNQPQHF. In DNA form, the CDR3 reads TGTGCCTGGAATGCTTGGGGGTCCAATCAGCCCCAGCATTTT.

The J gene is TRBJ1-1, the V gene TRBV6-1, with 9 bases fitting TRBD1. After removal of 6 bases from V and 10 bases from J, the junction contained 9 bases not matched to a gene. Germline-derived CDR1 and CDR2 are MNHNS and SASEGT. There are 13 residues in the CDR3. The CDR3 DNA reads as TGTGCCAGCAGATTACAGGGGGCCCCGGGAGCTTTCTTT. It codes for CASRLQGAPGAFF.

In its sample, this clone was seen a few times. Here the CDR3 reads CASSIQSGSQHF. The CDR3, as DNA: TGTGCCAGTAGTATCCAGTCCGGGTCGCAGCATTTT. The rearrangement uses TRBV19 and TRBJ1-5; D gene uncertain. Between the trimmed V and J ends, which lost 3 bases and 13 bases, there was a span of 13 bases. This CDR3 contains 12 residues. Germline assignment: CDR1 LNHDA and CDR2 SQIVND (reference sequence).